This T cell receptor (beta chain) was identified during a study of T cells in tumors after PD-1 blockade. Looking at the study overall: No patient had prior checkpoint blockade, systemic immunosuppression, or radiotherapy within 4 weeks.

Trimming stripped 6 bases from V and 1 base from J, with 11 bases between. Germline CDR1 and CDR2: MRHNA and SNTAGT. This CDR3 has 14 residues. The method was immunoSEQ multiplex PCR; TCRdb's version includes in-frame clones alone and lacks a portion of them. The sample has about 3,800 clones, about three fifths seen once. The sequencing used tumor tissue, collected after anti-PD-1 treatment. This clonotype originated in a human donor with cutaneous squamous cell carcinoma. The chain has TRBV6-4 and TRBJ2-3; D is undetermined. DNA of the CDR3: TGTGCCAGCAGCCTCCTGCCGGGCACAGATACGCAGTATTTT. Translation gives CASSLLPGTDTQYF.